This TCR beta chain was sequenced in a study of T cell repertoires in cytomegalovirus infection. V shed 5 bases and J 0 bases; nucleotides not matched to a gene: 9. CDR1 and CDR2 from the germline V gene are MNHEY and SMNVEV (reference sequence). The CDR3 runs to 16 residues. Study-level results: Within the response measured ex vivo, HLA-C-restricted CMV-specific TCR beta clonotypes were dominant.

In TCRdb, the reads were re-called with MiXCR into one record per CDR3 protein. The sample holds 360,000 or so distinct CDR3 sequences, about 35% seen once. Regarding this clonotype: Antigen specificity is unknown.

Source: cultured PBMCs, taken from culture after CMV antigen stimulation. The receptor comes from a human donor in good health (CMV status not recorded). Some clones in this sample may be carry-over from other donors' samples. The genes are TRBV27 and TRBJ1-1, with 7 bases aligning to TRBD1. The CDR3 sequence is CASSMLPGQLNTEAFF. In nucleotides, the CDR3 is TGTGCCAGCAGTATGCTACCGGGACAGCTGAACACTGAAGCTTTCTTT.